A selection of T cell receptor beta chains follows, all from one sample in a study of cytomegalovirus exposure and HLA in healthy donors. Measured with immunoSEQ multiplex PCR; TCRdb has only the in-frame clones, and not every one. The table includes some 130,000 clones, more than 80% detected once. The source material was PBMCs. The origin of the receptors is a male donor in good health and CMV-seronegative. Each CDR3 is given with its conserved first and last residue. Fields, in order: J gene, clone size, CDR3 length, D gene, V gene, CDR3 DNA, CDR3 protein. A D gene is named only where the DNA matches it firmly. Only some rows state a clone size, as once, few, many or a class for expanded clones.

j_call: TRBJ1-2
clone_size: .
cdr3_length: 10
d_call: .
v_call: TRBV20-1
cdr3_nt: TGCAGTTCTGGGACTTTGAGGAGTCCCTTC
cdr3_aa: CSSGTLRSPF

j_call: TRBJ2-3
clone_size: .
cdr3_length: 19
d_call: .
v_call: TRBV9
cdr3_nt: TGTGCCAGCAGCTCTGGTCTGGTTCTGGCTTTCGCTAGCACAGATACGCAGTATTTT
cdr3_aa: CASSSGLVLAFASTDTQYF

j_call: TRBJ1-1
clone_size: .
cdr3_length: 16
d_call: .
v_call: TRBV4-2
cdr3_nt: TGTGCCAGCAGCCCAAGTGGAGGGAGGTTAAACACTGAAGCTTTCTTT
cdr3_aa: CASSPSGGRLNTEAFF

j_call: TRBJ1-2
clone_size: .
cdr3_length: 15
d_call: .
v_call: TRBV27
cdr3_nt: TGTGCCAGCAGGGAAGAATACACACTATCCTATGGCTACACCTTC
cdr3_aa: CASREEYTLSYGYTF

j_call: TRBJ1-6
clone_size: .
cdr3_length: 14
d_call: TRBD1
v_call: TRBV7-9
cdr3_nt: TGTTCCAGCAGCTTTGACAGGGGTAATTCACCCCTCCACTTT
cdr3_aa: CSSSFDRGNSPLHF

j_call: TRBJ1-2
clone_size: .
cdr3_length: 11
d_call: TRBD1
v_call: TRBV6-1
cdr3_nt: TGTGCCACCGGGACAGGGTATGGCTACACCTTC
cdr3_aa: CATGTGYGYTF

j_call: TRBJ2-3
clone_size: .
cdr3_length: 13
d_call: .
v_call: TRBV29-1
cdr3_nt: TGCAGCGTTGACCTCGGACAGTCAGATACGCAGTATTTT
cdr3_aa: CSVDLGQSDTQYF

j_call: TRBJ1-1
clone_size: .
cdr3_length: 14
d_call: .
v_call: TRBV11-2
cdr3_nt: TGTGCCAGCAGCTTAGATTTGCGCGGGATTGAAGCTTTCTTT
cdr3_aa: CASSLDLRGIEAFF

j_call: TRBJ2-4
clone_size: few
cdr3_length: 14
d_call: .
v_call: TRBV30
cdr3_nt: TGTGCCGGATCATTTAAGGACTTTTTATACATTCAGTACTTC
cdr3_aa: CAGSFKDFLYIQYF

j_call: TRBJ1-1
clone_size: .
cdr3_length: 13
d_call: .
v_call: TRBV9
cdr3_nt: TGTGCCAGCAGCGCGAGTCAGAGGGCAGAAGCTTTCTTT
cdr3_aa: CASSASQRAEAFF

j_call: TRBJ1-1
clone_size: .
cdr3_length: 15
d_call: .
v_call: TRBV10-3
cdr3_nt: TGTGCCATCAGTGAAGGTGGCAGGGCCAACACTGAAGCTTTCTTT
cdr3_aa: CAISEGGRANTEAFF

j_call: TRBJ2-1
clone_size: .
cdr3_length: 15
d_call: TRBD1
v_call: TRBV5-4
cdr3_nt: TGTGCCAGCAGCGATTCGAGCGAAGGACAGGGGGCGCCGTTCTTC
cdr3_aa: CASSDSSEGQGAPFF

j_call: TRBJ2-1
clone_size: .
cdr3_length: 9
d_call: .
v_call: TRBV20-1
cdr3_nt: TGCAGTGCTAGCCGGGAGCAGTTCTTC
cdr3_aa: CSASREQFF

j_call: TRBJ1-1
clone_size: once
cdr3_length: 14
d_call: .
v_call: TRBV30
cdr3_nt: TGTGCCTGGGACGCAGGGGTAGGGAACACTGAAGCTTTCTTT
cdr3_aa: CAWDAGVGNTEAFF

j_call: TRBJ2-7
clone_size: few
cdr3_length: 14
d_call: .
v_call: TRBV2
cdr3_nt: TGTGCCAGCAGCGCGGGCCAGAGAGGATGCGAGCAGTACTTC
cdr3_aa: CASSAGQRGCEQYF

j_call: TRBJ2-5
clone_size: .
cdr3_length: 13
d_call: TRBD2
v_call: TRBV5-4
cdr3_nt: TGTGCCAGCAGCTGGACTAGTTCGGAGACCCAGTACTTC
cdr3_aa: CASSWTSSETQYF

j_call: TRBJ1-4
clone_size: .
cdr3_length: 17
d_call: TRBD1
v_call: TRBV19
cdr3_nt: TGTGCCAGTAGTCTGGGGACAGGGCGGGGAACTAATGAAAAACTGTTTTTT
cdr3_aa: CASSLGTGRGTNEKLFF

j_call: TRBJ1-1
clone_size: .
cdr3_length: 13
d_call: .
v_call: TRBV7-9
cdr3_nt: TGTTCCAGCAGCGTGTCAACAGAGTCTGAAGCTTTCTTT
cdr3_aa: CSSSVSTESEAFF

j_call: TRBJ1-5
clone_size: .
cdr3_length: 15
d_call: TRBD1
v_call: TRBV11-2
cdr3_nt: TGTGCCAGCAGCTTAGGGACAGGTAGCAATCAGCCCCAGCATTTT
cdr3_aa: CASSLGTGSNQPQHF

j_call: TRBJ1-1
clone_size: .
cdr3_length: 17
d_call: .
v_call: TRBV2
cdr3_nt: TGTGCCAGCACCTCTGGACAAGTAGGCGAGGAGAACACTGAAGCTTTCTTT
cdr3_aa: CASTSGQVGEENTEAFF

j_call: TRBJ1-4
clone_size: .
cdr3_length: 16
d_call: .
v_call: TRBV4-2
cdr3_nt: TGTGCCAGCAGCCAAGGTCAGGTGCTAACTAATGAAAAACTGTTTTTT
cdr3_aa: CASSQGQVLTNEKLFF